The clone carrying this TCR beta chain was detected only a few times. CDR1 is SNHLY and CDR2 is FYNNEI in the germline V gene. Deletions cut 2 bases from V and 6 bases from J, with 11 bases between. This CDR3 region has 14 residues. The data are from a study of T-cell reconstitution after alpha-beta-depleted transplantation in children. Unique molecular identifiers were used in preparing the TCRbeta library. TCRdb independently ran MiXCR on the PCR reads; one entry per CDR3 protein. The repertoire holds about 460,000 distinct CDR3 sequences, about an eighth seen once, with roughly 5.4% in the top ten.

The specimen comprised PBMCs from the stem cell graft donor, sampled from the stem cell graft. This clonotype originated in a human donor who donated a stem cell graft to a child with combined immunodeficiency. J is TRBJ1-5 and V is TRBV2, with D unresolved. CDR3 in DNA: TGTGCCAGCAGTGAAAGTTCCCGGCGTCAGCCCCAGCATTTT. Protein sequence: CASSESSRRQPQHF.